Listed below are T cell receptor beta chains from one sample, sequenced in a study of blood T cell repertoires in COVID-19. Sequenced by immunoSEQ multiplex PCR; TCRdb stores in-frame clones only, minus some. The table lists roughly 190,000 clones, 76% of them singletons. The specimen was PBMCs or T cells enriched from blood (not recorded which). Source of these receptors: a woman between 45 and 65 years old with acute COVID-19. CDR3s include the opening cysteine and the closing phenylalanine or tryptophan. The order of the fields is V gene, J gene, clone size, D gene, CDR3 protein, CDR3 DNA. A D gene is named only where the DNA matches it firmly. Size is omitted from some rows. Given values are once, few, many or a class for expanded clones.

>TRBV6-5|TRBJ1-1|-|-
CASSFRGNTEAFF
TGTGCCAGCAGTTTCAGGGGGAACACTGAAGCTTTCTTT
>TRBV4-1|TRBJ2-3|-|TRBD2
CASSPLRGGTDTQYF
TGCGCCAGCAGCCCCCTCCGGGGGGGGACAGATACGCAGTATTTT
>TRBV19|TRBJ1-2|-|-
CASSDPFQGYYYGYTF
TGTGCCAGTAGTGACCCTTTTCAGGGGTATTACTATGGCTACACCTTC
>TRBV18|TRBJ2-5|-|-
CASSFTGRQETQYF
TGTGCCAGCTCATTCACCGGGAGACAAGAGACCCAGTACTTC
>TRBV2|TRBJ2-4|-|TRBD2
CASNGLADLAKNIQYF
TGTGCCAGCAACGGACTAGCGGATCTAGCCAAAAACATTCAGTACTTC
>TRBV10-1|TRBJ2-5|-|TRBD1
CASSESPGGRETQYF
TGCGCCAGCAGTGAGTCGCCAGGGGGCAGAGAGACCCAGTACTTC
>TRBV5-1|TRBJ2-5|-|TRBD1
CASSQGQGGTQYF
TGCGCCAGCAGCCAGGGACAGGGTGGGACCCAGTACTTC
>TRBV5-1|TRBJ1-1|-|-
CASGRREEDTEAFF
TGCGCCAGCGGGCGGAGGGAAGAGGACACTGAAGCTTTCTTT
>TRBV4-3|TRBJ2-3|-|-
CASSLGTHGNTDTQYF
TGCGCCAGCAGCCTTGGGACACATGGGAACACAGATACGCAGTATTTT
>TRBV5-1|TRBJ1-4|-|-
CASSSGSSTSNEKLFF
TGCGCCAGCAGCTCTGGGAGCTCTACATCTAATGAAAAACTGTTTTTT
>TRBV10-3|TRBJ1-4|-|TRBD1
CAISSTGGQANEKLFF
TGTGCCATCAGTTCGACAGGGGGCCAGGCTAATGAAAAACTGTTTTTT
>TRBV4-1|TRBJ2-6|-|-
CASSQAPGGSGANVLTF
TGCGCCAGCAGCCAAGCCCCCGGGGGCTCTGGGGCCAACGTCCTGACTTTC
>TRBV5-1|TRBJ1-5|-|-
CASSPGGLGNQPQHF
TGCGCCAGCAGCCCGGGGGGGTTGGGCAATCAGCCCCAGCATTTT
>TRBV3-1/TRBV3-2|TRBJ2-3|-|-
CASSYIGGAFYF
TGTGCCAGCAGCTACATAGGGGGGGCCTTTTATTTT
>TRBV28|TRBJ1-1|many|-
CASSEQGNTEAFF
TGTGCCAGCAGCGAACAGGGGAACACTGAAGCTTTCTTT
>TRBV19|TRBJ1-1|many|-
CASSIWEGAEAFF
TGTGCCAGTAGTATTTGGGAGGGGGCTGAAGCTTTCTTT
>TRBV28|TRBJ1-4|-|TRBD1
CASSLTRTGLDEKLFF
TGTGCCAGCAGTTTAACACGGACAGGGCTGGATGAAAAACTGTTTTTT